The T cell receptor beta chain under discussion was sequenced for a study of OX40 agonist ivuxolimab in advanced cancers. Regarding the study in general: The costimulatory receptor OX40 (CD134) was targeted by ivuxolimab, a fully human IgG2 agonistic monoclonal antibody. Intravenous ivuxolimab was administered to patients every 2 weeks at six dose levels: 0.01, 0.1, 0.3, 1.5, 3 and 10 mg/kg. Of the approximately 50 dose-escalation patients, hepatocellular carcinoma was present in 19, melanoma in approximately 15, renal cell carcinoma in 9 and head and neck cancer in 9. The dose-escalation cohort was around 84% male with a mean age of about 65 years, ranging from roughly 23 to 90. Patients were allowed to have had prior anti-PD-1, anti-PD-L1 or anti-CTLA-4 therapy, and approximately 41% of the dose-escalation patients had previously received checkpoint inhibitors. Partial responses occurred in three dose-escalation patients: two with cutaneous melanoma and one with hepatocellular carcinoma. Peripheral TCRbeta sequencing aimed to test whether ivuxolimab altered TCR sequence diversity and caused clonal T-cell expansion. The paper describes the monotherapy dose-escalation part (N of about 52 patients) of the phase I trial of ivuxolimab. The research as a whole found: After ivuxolimab, expanded clones were on average more numerous among CD8+ T cells than among CD4+ T cells. In partial responders in the 0.1-3.0 mg/kg groups, normalized peripheral clonal expansion was found to be among the lowest, especially among CD8+ T cells. The antigen specificity of the peripheral T cells that underwent clonal expansion was not determined. Low levels of normalized T-cell clonal expansion were also shown by some nonresponding patients. At doses of 0.1 to 3.0 mg/kg, clonal expansion of both CD4+ and CD8+ blood T cells was observed from baseline to week 6.

Genomic DNA was extracted from sorted cells for sequencing of the TCRbeta CDR3 region. TCRbeta CDR3 regions were sequenced using the immunoSEQ Assay. The clones in this table, taken by TCRdb from immuneACCESS, are in-frame only. Not every clone is retained; where verified, under half of the shortfall comes from an unresolved V gene, and the cause of the rest is unknown. The table for this sample lists under 85,000 clones; 87% of them were counted only once. In total, the top ten clones hold roughly 0.54% of the sample. Patients with a history of autoimmune disease or receiving systemic immunosuppression were excluded from the trial. Peripheral blood for TCR sequencing was collected from all dose cohorts at baseline, on cycle 4 day 1, and on cycle 7 day 1. The samples were drawn from a first-in-human, open-label, multicenter phase I dose-escalation trial of ivuxolimab. Adults with locally advanced or metastatic melanoma, renal cell, hepatocellular, or head and neck squamous cell carcinoma were enrolled in the trial. Before TCR sequencing, CD4+ T cells and CD8+ T cells from peripheral blood were sorted into separate populations.

V lost 5 bases and J lost 3 bases, and the count of bases not matched to a germline gene is 9. From cysteine to phenylalanine, the CDR3 is 17 amino acids long. CDR3 DNA is the only sequence kept; it has 51 bases, read in frame from the first base. CDR1 SGHVS and CDR2 FNYEAQ were looked up in the germline V gene. This clone was counted once. The antigen it binds to is not known. No much larger clone exists at a distance of one base, and base qualities are not known. The chain is encoded by TRBV7-6 joined to TRBJ2-2; a stretch of 10 junction bases matches TRBD1. The specimen comprised CD4+ or CD8+ T cells sorted from blood, sampled in a trial of the OX40 agonist ivuxolimab. The source is an adult with an advanced solid tumor such as melanoma, head and neck, liver or kidney cancer. The DNA sequence is as follows: TGTGCCAGCAGCCCAACTAGGGACAGGGGTTACACCGGGGAGCTGTTTTTT. Its coded protein is CASSPTRDRGYTGELFF.